The following is a TCR beta chain sequence with its context. Its specific antigen is unknown. Per-base quality was not reported, and no clone a single base away is much larger than it. The source of the sample is a study of OX40 agonist ivuxolimab in advanced cancers. Regarding the complete study: The costimulatory receptor OX40 (CD134) was targeted by ivuxolimab, a fully human IgG2 agonistic monoclonal antibody. Intravenous ivuxolimab was administered to patients every 2 weeks at six dose levels: 0.01, 0.1, 0.3, 1.5, 3 and 10 mg/kg. Of the roughly 54 dose-escalation patients, hepatocellular carcinoma was present in approximately 20, melanoma in around 15, renal cell carcinoma in 9 and head and neck cancer in 9. In the dose-escalation cohort, 70% to 85% of patients were male, and the mean age was roughly 60 years with a range of roughly 20 to 85. Patients were allowed to have had prior anti-PD-1, anti-PD-L1 or anti-CTLA-4 therapy, and 40% to 45% of the dose-escalation patients had previously received checkpoint inhibitors. Partial responses occurred in three dose-escalation patients: two with cutaneous melanoma and one with hepatocellular carcinoma. Peripheral TCRbeta sequencing was intended to test whether TCR sequence diversity was altered and clonal T-cell expansion was caused by ivuxolimab. The paper describes the monotherapy dose-escalation part (N of about 47 patients) of the phase I trial of ivuxolimab. Summary of the overall study and its limitations: After ivuxolimab, expanded clones were on average more numerous among CD8+ T cells than among CD4+ T cells. Which antigens the clonally expanded peripheral T cells were specific for was not determined. In partial responders in the 0.1-3.0 mg/kg groups, normalized peripheral clonal expansion was found to be among the lowest, especially among CD8+ T cells. At doses from 0.1 to 3.0 mg/kg, clonal expansion was seen in both CD4+ and CD8+ blood T cells between baseline and week 6. Low levels of normalized T-cell clonal expansion were also seen in some patients who did not respond.

The CDR3 goes from the cysteine to the phenylalanine over 13 residues. Only CDR3 DNA is held: 39 bases, read in frame from base 1. The CDR1 and CDR2 encoded by the germline V gene are SGHDT and YYEEEE. V lost 0 bases and J lost 0 bases; the stretch between them is 2 bases long. Patients with autoimmune disease history or receiving systemic immunosuppression were excluded from the trial. Peripheral blood for TCR sequencing was collected from all dose cohorts at baseline, on cycle 4 day 1, and on cycle 7 day 1. The samples were drawn from a first-in-human, open-label, multicenter phase I dose-escalation trial of ivuxolimab. Adults with locally advanced or metastatic melanoma, renal cell carcinoma, hepatocellular carcinoma or head and neck squamous cell carcinoma were enrolled in the trial. Before TCR sequencing, CD4+ T cells and CD8+ T cells were sorted from peripheral blood as separate populations.

To sequence the TCRbeta CDR3 region, genomic DNA was isolated from the sorted cells. The immunoSEQ Assay was used to sequence the TCRbeta CDR3 regions. TCRdb retrieved this table from immuneACCESS and kept in-frame rearrangements only. Not all clones are present; in checked studies, unresolved V genes account for under half, and no reason is known for the remainder. A total of over 50,000 clones appear in this sample, more than 70% of them only once. The top ten clonotypes cover approximately 0.49% of the sample. This clonotype originated in an adult with an advanced solid tumor such as melanoma, head and neck, liver or kidney cancer. Here the chain combines TRBV5-6 and TRBJ2-3; the D segment cannot be called with confidence. Material: CD4+ or CD8+ T cells sorted from blood, obtained in a trial of the OX40 agonist ivuxolimab. The DNA is as follows: TGTGCCAGCAGCTTGGTTAGCACAGATACGCAGTATTTT. It codes for CASSLVSTDTQYF.